This T cell receptor beta chain was obtained from a study of patients and donors after allogeneic stem cell transplantation. This clonotype showed up just a few times. The V end lost 3 bases, the J end lost 6 bases, and 9 bases lay between the germline ends. Germline V gene lookup returns CDR1 ENHRY and CDR2 SYGVKD. The CDR3 runs to 13 residues. TCRdb recomputed calls from the RT-PCR reads with MiXCR, one row per CDR3 protein. The data show approximately 160,000 distinct CDR3 sequences, roughly 31% seen once. The clonotype was recovered from a human donor who was either an allogeneic HSCT recipient or a stem cell or donor lymphocyte infusion donor (not recorded which). It is not recorded whose cells these are; they may come from a transplant donor. The V and J genes are TRBV10-3 and TRBJ2-1; D might be TRBD1 (6 bases). Sequencing was done on a sample of blood, either unsorted or a sorted T cell fraction (not recorded which). The CDR3 here is CAISDRGSNEQFF. In DNA, the CDR3 is TGTGCCATCAGTGACAGGGGCTCCAATGAGCAGTTCTTC.